Given below is one T cell receptor (beta chain) in context. Its antigen is unknown. These data belong to a study of siplizumab effects on memory and regulatory T cells. Study-level findings and limits: Few alloreactive clones mapped to unstimulated subsets. With siplizumab, cumulative frequency of CD4+ memory-derived alloreactive sequences dropped significantly. Naive T cells appeared more varied than memory cells and looked like key alloresponse contributors.

The assay looked at about 100,000 TCR templates in each sample. Only in-frame clones appear in the TCRdb table, and some are missing; sequencing was by immunoSEQ multiplex PCR. The table includes around 100,000 clones, about 95% detected once. Looked up from germline, CDR1 is MNHNS and CDR2 is SASEGT. The CDR3 has 17 residues. V was pared by 1 base and J by 6 bases, with 19 bases between. The chain links TRBV6-1 to TRBJ1-5; possibly TRBD1 for D (5 bases). The sequenced sample consisted of non-Treg CD4+ T cells sorted from blood. This receptor was obtained from a human donor in good health. CDR3 in amino acids: CASSEEGSLPVGQPQHF. CDR3 coding DNA: TGTGCCAGCAGTGAAGAGGGGAGCCTACCAGTTGGTCAGCCCCAGCATTTT.